The present T cell receptor (beta chain) was sequenced within a study of CD4+ T cells in melanoma. Study-level results: CD8+ T cell, macrophage and B cell function reportedly correlated with neoantigen-specific CD4+ T cells. Neoantigen-specific CD4+ T cells in melanoma reportedly had diverse differentiation states.

Libraries were prepared by immunoSEQ multiplex PCR; TCRdb keeps only in-frame clonotypes and omits some of them. The sample includes 50,000 to 60,000 clones, approximately 74% of them seen just once. Concerning this clone: The target antigen is unknown.

CDR1 is LNHDA, CDR2 SQIVND, per germline (reference sequence). The CDR3 extends over 15 amino acids. The V end was cut by 3 bases, the J end by 0 bases, with 11 bases between. V and J are TRBV19 and TRBJ2-5, with D tentatively TRBD1 (6 bases). Sequenced input: tumor tissue. The receptor was derived from a human donor with melanoma. The CDR3 loop is CASSISRTDQETQYF. The CDR3 DNA follows: TGTGCCAGTAGTATCTCCAGGACAGACCAAGAGACCCAGTACTTC.